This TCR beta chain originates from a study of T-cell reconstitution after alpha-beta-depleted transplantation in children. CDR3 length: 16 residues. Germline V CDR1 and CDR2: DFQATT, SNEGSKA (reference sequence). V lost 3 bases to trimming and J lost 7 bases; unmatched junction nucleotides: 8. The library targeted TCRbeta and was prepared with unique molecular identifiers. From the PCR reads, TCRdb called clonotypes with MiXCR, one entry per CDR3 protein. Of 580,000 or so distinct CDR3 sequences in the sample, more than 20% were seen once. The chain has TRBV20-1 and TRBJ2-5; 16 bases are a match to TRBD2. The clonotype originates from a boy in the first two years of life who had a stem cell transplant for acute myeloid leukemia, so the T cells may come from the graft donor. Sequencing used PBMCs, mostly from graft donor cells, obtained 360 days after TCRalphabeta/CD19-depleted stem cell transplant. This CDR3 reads CSARGLAGGPLMTQYF. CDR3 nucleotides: TGCAGTGCTAGGGGACTAGCGGGGGGGCCTTTGATGACCCAGTACTTC.